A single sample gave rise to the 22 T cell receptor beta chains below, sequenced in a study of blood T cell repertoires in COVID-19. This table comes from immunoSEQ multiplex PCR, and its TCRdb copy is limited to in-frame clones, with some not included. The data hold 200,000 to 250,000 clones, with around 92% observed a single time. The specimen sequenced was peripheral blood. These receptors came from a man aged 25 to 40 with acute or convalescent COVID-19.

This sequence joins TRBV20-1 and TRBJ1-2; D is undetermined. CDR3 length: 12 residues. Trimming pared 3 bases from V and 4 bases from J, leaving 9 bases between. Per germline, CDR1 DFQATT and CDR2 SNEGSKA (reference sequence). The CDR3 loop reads CSASRTGYGYTF. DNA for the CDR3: TGCAGTGCTAGTCGTACCGGCTATGGCTACACCTTC.

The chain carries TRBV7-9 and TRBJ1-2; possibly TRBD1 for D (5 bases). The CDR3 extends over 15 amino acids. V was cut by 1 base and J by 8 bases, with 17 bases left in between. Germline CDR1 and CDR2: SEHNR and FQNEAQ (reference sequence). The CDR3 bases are TGTGCCAGCAGCTTAGAGGTTCGGGGGTCGGTAGGCTACACCTTC. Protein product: CASSLEVRGSVGYTF.

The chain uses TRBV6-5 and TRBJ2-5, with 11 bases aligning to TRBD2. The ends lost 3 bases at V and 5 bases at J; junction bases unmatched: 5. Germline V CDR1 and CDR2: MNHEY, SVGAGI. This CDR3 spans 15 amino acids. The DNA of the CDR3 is TGTGCCAGCAGTTATAGCGGGGGGGCGTGGGAGACCCAGTACTTC. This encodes CASSYSGGAWETQYF.

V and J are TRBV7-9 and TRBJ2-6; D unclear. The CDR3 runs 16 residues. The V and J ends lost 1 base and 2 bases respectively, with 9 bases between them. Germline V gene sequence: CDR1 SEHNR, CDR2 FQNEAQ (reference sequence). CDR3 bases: TGTGCCAGCAGCTTAGGTTGGGCTACTGGGGCCAACGTCCTGACTTTC. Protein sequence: CASSLGWATGANVLTF.

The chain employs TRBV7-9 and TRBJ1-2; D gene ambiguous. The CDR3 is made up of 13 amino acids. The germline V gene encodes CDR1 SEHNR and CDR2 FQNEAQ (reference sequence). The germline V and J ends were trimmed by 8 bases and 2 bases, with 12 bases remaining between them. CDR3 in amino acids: CASHGGENYGYTF. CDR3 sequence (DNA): TGTGCCAGCCACGGAGGAGAGAACTATGGCTACACCTTC.

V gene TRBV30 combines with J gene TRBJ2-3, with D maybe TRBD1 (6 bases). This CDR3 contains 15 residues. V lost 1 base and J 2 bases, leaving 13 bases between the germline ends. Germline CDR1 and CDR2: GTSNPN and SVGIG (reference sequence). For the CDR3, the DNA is TGTGCCTGGAGTGAAAAAGTGGGGGCCACAGATACGCAGTATTTT. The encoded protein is CAWSEKVGATDTQYF.

In nucleotides, the CDR3 is TGTGCCAGCATCCCGCGGACAGGGAGGGGGCCCACTGAAGCTTTCTTT. Encoded protein: CASIPRTGRGPTEAFF. This chain uses TRBV6-2 or TRBV6-3 with TRBJ1-1, with 8 nucleotides matching TRBD1. The V gene end was trimmed by 7 bases and the J gene end by 4 bases; junction bases not matched to a gene: 14. The CDR3 runs 16 residues. Germline CDR1 MNHEY, CDR2 SVGEGT.

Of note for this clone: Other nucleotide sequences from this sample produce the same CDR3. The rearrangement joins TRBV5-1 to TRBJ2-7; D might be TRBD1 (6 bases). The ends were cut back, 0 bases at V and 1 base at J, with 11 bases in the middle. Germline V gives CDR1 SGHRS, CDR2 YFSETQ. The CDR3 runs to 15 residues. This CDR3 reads CASSLGGPGSYEQYF. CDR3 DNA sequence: TGCGCCAGCAGCTTGGGGGGGCCAGGGTCCTACGAGCAGTACTTC.

CDR3 nucleotide sequence: TGTGCCAGCTCACCAGTCTCAGATACGCAGTATTTT. Its translation is CASSPVSDTQYF. V gene TRBV18 combines with J gene TRBJ2-3; D unclear. Germline CDR1 is KGHSH and CDR2 is LQKENI. The CDR3 loop spans 12 amino acids. Trimming cost V 2 bases and J 4 bases, with 4 bases left between them.

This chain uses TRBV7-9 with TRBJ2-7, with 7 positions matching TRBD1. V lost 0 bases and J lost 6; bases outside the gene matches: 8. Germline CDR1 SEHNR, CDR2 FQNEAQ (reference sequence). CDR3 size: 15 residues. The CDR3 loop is CASSLAMGRGSEQYF. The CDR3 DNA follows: TGTGCCAGCAGCTTAGCGATGGGCAGGGGGAGCGAGCAGTACTTC.

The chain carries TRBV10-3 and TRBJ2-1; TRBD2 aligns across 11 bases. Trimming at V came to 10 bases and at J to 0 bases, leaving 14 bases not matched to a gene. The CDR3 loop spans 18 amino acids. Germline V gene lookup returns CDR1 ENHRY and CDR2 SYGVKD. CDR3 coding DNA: TGTGCCACCCAACCGGGACTAGCGGTCCAGAGCTCCTACAATGAGCAGTTCTTC. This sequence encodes CATQPGLAVQSSYNEQFF.

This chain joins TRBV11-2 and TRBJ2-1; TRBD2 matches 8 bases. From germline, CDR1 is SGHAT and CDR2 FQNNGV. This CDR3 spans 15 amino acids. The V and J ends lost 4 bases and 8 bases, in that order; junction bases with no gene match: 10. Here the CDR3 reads CASSWEYGGADEQFF. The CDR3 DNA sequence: TGTGCCAGCAGCTGGGAGTACGGGGGGGCCGATGAGCAGTTCTTC.

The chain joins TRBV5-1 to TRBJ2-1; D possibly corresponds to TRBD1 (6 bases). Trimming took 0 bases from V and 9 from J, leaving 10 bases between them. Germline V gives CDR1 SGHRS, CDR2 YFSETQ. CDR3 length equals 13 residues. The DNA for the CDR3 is TGCGCCAGCAGCTTGGGGACAGACGGTGAGCAGTTCTTC. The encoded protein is CASSLGTDGEQFF. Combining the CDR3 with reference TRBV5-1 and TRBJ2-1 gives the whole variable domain KAGVTQTPRYLIKTRGQQVTLSCSPISGHRSVSWYQQTPGQGLQFLFEYFSETQRNKGNFPGRFSGRQFSNSRSEMNVSTLELGDSALYLCASSLGTDGEQFFGPGTRLTVL.

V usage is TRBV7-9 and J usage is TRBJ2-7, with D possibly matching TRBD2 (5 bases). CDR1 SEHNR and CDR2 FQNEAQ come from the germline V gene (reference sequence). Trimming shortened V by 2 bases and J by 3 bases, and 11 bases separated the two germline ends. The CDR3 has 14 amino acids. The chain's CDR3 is CASSLSSGVYEQYF. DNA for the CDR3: TGTGCCAGCAGCTTATCCAGCGGCGTCTACGAGCAGTACTTC.

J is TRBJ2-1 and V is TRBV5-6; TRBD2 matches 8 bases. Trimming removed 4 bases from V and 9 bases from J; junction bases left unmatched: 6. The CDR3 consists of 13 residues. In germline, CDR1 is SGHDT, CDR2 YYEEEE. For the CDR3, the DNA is TGTGCCAGCAGCCCCCGCCTAGCGGGTGAGCAGTTCTTC. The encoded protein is CASSPRLAGEQFF.

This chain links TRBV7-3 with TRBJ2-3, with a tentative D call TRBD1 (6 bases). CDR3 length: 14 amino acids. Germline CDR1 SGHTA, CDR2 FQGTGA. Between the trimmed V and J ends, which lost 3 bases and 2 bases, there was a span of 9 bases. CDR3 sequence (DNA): TGTGCCAGCAGCTTGTACAGGGACACAGATACGCAGTATTTT. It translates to CASSLYRDTDTQYF.

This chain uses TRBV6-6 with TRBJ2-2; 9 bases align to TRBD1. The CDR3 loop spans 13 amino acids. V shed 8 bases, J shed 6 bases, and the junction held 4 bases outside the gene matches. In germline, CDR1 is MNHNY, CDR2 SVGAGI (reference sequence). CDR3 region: CASGQGLAGELFF. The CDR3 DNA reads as TGTGCCAGCGGACAGGGGCTGGCCGGGGAGCTGTTTTTT.

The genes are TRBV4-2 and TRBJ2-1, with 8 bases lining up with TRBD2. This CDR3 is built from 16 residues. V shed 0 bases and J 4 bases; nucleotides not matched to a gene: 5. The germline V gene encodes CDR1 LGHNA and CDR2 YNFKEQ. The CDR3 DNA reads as TGTGCCAGCAGCCAAGATCAACGCGGGGGGTACAATGAGCAGTTCTTC. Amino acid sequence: CASSQDQRGGYNEQFF.

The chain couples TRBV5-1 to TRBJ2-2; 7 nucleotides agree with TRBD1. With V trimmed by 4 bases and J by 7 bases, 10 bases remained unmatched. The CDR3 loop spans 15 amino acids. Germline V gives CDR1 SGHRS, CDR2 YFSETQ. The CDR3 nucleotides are TGCGCCAGCAGCCCGGGGACAGTTTTTGACGGGGAGCTGTTTTTT. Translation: CASSPGTVFDGELFF.

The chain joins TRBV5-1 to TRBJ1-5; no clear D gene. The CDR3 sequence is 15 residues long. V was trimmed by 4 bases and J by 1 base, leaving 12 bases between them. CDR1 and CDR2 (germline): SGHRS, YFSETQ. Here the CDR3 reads CASSPGGQSNQPQHF. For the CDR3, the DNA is TGCGCCAGCAGCCCCGGAGGGCAAAGCAATCAGCCCCAGCATTTT.

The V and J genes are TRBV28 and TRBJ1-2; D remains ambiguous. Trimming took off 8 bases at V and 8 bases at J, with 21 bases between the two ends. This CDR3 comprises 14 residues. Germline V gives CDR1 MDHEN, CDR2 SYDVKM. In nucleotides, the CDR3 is TGTGCCAGCGACTCCCATACGGGATCTCACGGCTACACCTTC. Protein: CASDSHTGSHGYTF.

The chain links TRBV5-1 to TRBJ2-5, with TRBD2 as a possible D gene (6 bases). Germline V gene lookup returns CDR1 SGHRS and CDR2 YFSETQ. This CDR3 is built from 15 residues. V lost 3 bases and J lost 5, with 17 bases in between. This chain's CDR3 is CASSSPRSGGETQYF. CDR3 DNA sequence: TGCGCCAGCAGCTCCCCCAGAAGCGGAGGGGAGACCCAGTACTTC.